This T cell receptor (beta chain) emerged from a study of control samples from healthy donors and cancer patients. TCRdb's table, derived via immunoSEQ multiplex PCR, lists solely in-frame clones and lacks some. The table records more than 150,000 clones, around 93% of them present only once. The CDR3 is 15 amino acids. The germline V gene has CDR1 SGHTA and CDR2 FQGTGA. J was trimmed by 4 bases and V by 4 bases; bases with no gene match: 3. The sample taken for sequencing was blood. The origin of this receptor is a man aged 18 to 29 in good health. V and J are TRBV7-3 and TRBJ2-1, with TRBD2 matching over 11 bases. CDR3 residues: CASSYRLAGYNEQFF. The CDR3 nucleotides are TGTGCCAGCAGCTATCGACTAGCGGGGTACAATGAGCAGTTCTTC.